This TCR beta chain originates from a study of PD-L1 blockade in urothelial cancer. Some clones are missing from TCRdb's copy, which holds only in-frame ones; the method was immunoSEQ multiplex PCR. The top ten hold 12% to 15% of the sample, which has around 45,000 clones, around nine tenths seen once. J was trimmed by 11 bases and V by 2 bases; bases with no gene match: 12. Germline V gene lookup returns CDR1 SQVTM and CDR2 ANQGSEA. There are 15 residues in the CDR3. The sample in question was PBMCs, obtained around atezolizumab (anti-PD-L1) treatment. This TCR came from a woman aged 60 to 75 with urothelial cancer. V usage is TRBV29-1 and J usage is TRBJ2-3, with 11 bases lining up with TRBD1. CDR3 coding DNA: TGCAGCGTTGAACTTCCGGGACAGGGGGTATCTTGGCAGTATTTT. This sequence encodes CSVELPGQGVSWQYF.